This is a list of T cell receptor beta chains from one sample in a study of blood T cells in healthy people across ages. A single record per CDR3 protein comes from TCRdb applying MiXCR to the 5' RACE reads. The data show about 800,000 distinct CDR3 sequences, about 25% seen once. The sample also formed part of further work on T cells of mothers and their children.

Sequenced sample: blood. The receptors were gathered from a boy younger than 18 in good health. Each CDR3 is given with its conserved first and last residue. The D gene is left open where the match is weak. Expanded clones are given a class, and other clones once, few, many or no size at all.

length	V	D	size	J	DNA	CDR3
14	TRBV12-5	TRBD2	.	TRBJ2-2	TGTGCTAGTGGCCCCAGCGGGGGAGACAGGGAGCTGTTTTTT	CASGPSGGDRELFF
14	TRBV7-9	TRBD2	.	TRBJ2-7	TGTGCCAGCAGTTCTAGCGGGGATACCTACGAGCAGTACTTC	CASSSSGDTYEQYF
14	TRBV20-1	TRBD1	.	TRBJ1-1	TGCAGTGCTAGAAATACAGGGGAAGGGACTGAAGCTTCCTTT	CSARNTGEGTEASF
12	TRBV6-6	.	.	TRBJ2-7	TGTGCCAGCAGTCCAAGGGACCACGAGCAGTACTTC	CASSPRDHEQYF
16	TRBV6-2/TRBV6-3	.	few	TRBJ1-2	TGTGCCAGCAGTTACTCGATGGTCCTGCCCGAGGAGGGCTACACCTTC	CASSYSMVLPEEGYTF
16	TRBV3-1	.	few	TRBJ2-3	TGTGCCAGCAGCCAAGTTGTGATAGCGGGCACAGATACGCAGTATTTT	CASSQVVIAGTDTQYF
16	TRBV5-1	.	.	TRBJ2-7	TGCGCCAGCAGCTTTACGGAGGCAGGGAGCTCCTACGAGCAGTACTTC	CASSFTEAGSSYEQYF
15	TRBV10-3	.	few	TRBJ2-3	TGTGCCATCAGTGGGAAGGAGCTTTTAGTAGATACGCAGTATTTT	CAISGKELLVDTQYF
13	TRBV12-3/TRBV12-4	.	few	TRBJ1-1	TGTGCCAGCAGTCCACCCCAAGGAACTGAAGCTTTCTTT	CASSPPQGTEAFF
14	TRBV14	.	few	TRBJ2-5	TGTGCCAGCAGCCAAGGGATAGAGGAAGAGACCCAGTACTTC	CASSQGIEEETQYF
14	TRBV27	TRBD1	.	TRBJ2-2	TGTGCCAGCAGCCTGACAGGGAACGCCGGGGAGCTGTTTTTT	CASSLTGNAGELFF
13	TRBV24-1	TRBD1	few	TRBJ2-1	TGTGCCACCAGTGAGTCTCGGACAGGCGGGCAGTTCTTC	CATSESRTGGQFF
15	TRBV7-2	TRBD2	.	TRBJ2-7	TGTGCCAGCAGCGACCGGGGCGGGGGGCCCTACGAGCAGTACTTC	CASSDRGGGPYEQYF
13	TRBV27	.	few	TRBJ1-6	TGTGCCAGCAGTTTTTCTGGGGGTTCACCCCTCCACTTT	CASSFSGGSPLHF
14	TRBV12-3/TRBV12-4	TRBD2	few	TRBJ2-7	TGTGCCAGCAGTCGGACTAGTGGGGCCTACGAGCAGTACTTC	CASSRTSGAYEQYF
20	TRBV18	.	few	TRBJ2-2	TGTGCCAGCTCACCTCTTCCCAAGGGAACCGGACAGACTAACACCGGGGAGCTGTTTTTT	CASSPLPKGTGQTNTGELFF
14	TRBV4-3	.	.	TRBJ1-1	TGCGCCAGCAGCCAAGATAGGGCAAAACGATCGGCTTTCTTT	CASSQDRAKRSAFF
15	TRBV15	.	.	TRBJ2-5	TGTGCCACCAGCAGAGATTTGGGTGAGCAAGAGACCCAGTACTTC	CATSRDLGEQETQYF